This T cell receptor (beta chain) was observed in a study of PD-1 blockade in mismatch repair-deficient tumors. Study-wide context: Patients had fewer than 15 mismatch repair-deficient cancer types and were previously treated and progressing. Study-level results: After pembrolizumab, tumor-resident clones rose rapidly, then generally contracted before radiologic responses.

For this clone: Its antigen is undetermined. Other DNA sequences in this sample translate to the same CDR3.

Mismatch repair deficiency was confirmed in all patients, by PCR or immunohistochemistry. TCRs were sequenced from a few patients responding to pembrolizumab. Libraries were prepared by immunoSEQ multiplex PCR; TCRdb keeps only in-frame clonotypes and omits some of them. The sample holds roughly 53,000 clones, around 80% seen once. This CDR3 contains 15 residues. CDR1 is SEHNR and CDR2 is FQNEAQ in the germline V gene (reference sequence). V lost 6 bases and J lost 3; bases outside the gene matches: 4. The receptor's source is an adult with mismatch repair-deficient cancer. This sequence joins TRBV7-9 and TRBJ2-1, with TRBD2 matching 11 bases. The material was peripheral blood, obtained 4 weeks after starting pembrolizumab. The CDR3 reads CASSLTSGIYNEQFF. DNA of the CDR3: TGTGCCAGCAGTTTGACTAGCGGGATCTACAATGAGCAGTTCTTC.